The sequence of this T cell receptor beta chain was determined in a study of tumor-infiltrating lymphocytes in primary liver carcinoma. Study-level background: The tumors ranged from roughly 4 to 11 cm across and fell within stage T1-T3 N0M0. The number of productive TCRbeta reads per sample ranged from roughly 3.5 to 8 million and was similar across tissue types. Broader study findings: Lower overlap was observed for tumor-adjacent and tumor-blood pairs relative to tumor region pairs.

As to this clonotype: Its antigen remains unidentified.

DNA and RNA were both co-extracted from approximately 20-30 mg of bulk tissue that had not been sorted. Separate regions, five per tumor, were sampled. J was trimmed by 10 bases and V by 1 base; bases with no gene match: 16. The length of the CDR3 is 17 residues. From germline, CDR1 is MNHEY and CDR2 SVGEGT. The input was around 530 ng total RNA; TCR beta cDNA was made from it with a constant-region primer. Library construction for TCR beta comprised three nested multiplex PCR rounds performed with slightly modified ARM-PCR. TRBV1-TRBV30 forward primers and a C-beta reverse primer were used in the first two PCR rounds, which each ran for approximately 10 cycles. In TCRdb, the multiplex PCR reads were re-called with MiXCR into one record per CDR3 protein. The sample gives tens of thousands of distinct CDR3 sequences, about three quarters of which show up once; about 29% is in the top ten.

This receptor was identified in a man aged 35-49 years with primary liver carcinoma and hepatitis B virus infection. The rearrangement joins TRBV6-2 or TRBV6-3 to TRBJ2-1, with TRBD2 matching over 7 bases. Sequenced material: liver tumor tissue from sampling region 5. Subset reported: tumor region T5, tumor centre. CDR3 DNA sequence: TGTGCCAGCAGTTACTGGCTAGTGGGAGGGTTTCGGGACGAGCAGTTCTTC. Protein: CASSYWLVGGFRDEQFF.